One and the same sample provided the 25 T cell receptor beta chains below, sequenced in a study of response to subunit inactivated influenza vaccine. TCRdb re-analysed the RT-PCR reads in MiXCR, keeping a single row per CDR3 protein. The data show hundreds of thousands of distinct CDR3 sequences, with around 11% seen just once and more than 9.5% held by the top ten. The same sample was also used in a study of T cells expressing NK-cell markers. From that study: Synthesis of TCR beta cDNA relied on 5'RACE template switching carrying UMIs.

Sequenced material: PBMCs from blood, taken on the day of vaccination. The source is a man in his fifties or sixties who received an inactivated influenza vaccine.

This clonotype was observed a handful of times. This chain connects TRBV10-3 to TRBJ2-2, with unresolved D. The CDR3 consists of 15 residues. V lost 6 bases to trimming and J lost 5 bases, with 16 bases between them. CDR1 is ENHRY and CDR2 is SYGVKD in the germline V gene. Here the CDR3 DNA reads TGTGCCATCAGCAACCGGGCCCCCGGGACCGGGGAGCTGTTTTTT. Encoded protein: CAISNRAPGTGELFF.

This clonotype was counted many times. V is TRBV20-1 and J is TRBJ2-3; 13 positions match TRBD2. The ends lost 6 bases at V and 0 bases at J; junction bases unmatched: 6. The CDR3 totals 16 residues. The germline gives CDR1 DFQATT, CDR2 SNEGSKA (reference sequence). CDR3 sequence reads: CSASGLAGASTDTQYF. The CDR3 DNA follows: TGCAGTGCCTCAGGACTAGCGGGGGCTAGCACAGATACGCAGTATTTT.

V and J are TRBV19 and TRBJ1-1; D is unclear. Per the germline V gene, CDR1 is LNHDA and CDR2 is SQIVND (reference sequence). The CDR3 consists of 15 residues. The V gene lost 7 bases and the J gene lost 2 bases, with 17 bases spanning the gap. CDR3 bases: TGTGCCAGTAAAGCAGGTCTCGGATTAAACACTGAAGCTTTCTTT. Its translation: CASKAGLGLNTEAFF.

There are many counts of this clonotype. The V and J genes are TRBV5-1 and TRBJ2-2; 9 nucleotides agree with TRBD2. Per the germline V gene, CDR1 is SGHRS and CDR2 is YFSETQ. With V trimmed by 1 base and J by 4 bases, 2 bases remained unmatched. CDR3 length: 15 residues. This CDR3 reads CASSLNSGSTGELFF. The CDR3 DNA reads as TGCGCCAGCAGCTTGAATAGCGGGAGCACCGGGGAGCTGTTTTTT. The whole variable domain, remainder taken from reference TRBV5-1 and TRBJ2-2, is KAGVTQTPRYLIKTRGQQVTLSCSPISGHRSVSWYQQTPGQGLQFLFEYFSETQRNKGNFPGRFSGRQFSNSRSEMNVSTLELGDSALYLCASSLNSGSTGELFFGEGSRLTVL.

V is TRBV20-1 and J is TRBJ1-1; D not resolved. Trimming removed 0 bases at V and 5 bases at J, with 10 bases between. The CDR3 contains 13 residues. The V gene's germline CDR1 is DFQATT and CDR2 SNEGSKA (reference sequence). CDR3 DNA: TGCAGTGCTAGAGATTTGGGTCAGACTGAAGCTTTCTTT. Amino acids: CSARDLGQTEAFF.

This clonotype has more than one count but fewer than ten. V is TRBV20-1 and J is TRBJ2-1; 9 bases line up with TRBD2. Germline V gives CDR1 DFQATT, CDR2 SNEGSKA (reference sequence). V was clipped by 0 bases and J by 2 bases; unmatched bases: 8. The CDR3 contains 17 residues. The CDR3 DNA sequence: TGCAGTGCTAGAGATAGGGCGGTAGCGGGGGCCTACAATGAGCAGTTCTTC. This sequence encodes CSARDRAVAGAYNEQFF.

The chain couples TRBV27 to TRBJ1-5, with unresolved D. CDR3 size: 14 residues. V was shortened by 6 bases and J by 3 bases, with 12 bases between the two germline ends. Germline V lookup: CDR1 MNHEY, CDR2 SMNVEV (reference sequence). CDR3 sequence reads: CASSAKSPNQPQHF. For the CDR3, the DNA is TGTGCCAGCAGCGCAAAAAGTCCCAATCAGCCCCAGCATTTT.

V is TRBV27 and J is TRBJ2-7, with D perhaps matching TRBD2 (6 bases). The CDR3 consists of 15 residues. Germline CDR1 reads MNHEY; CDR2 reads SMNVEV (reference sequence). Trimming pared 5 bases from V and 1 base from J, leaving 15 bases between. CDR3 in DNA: TGTGCCAGCAGTGTGGAGGGTCCTTTTTCCTACGAGCAGTACTTC. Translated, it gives CASSVEGPFSYEQYF.

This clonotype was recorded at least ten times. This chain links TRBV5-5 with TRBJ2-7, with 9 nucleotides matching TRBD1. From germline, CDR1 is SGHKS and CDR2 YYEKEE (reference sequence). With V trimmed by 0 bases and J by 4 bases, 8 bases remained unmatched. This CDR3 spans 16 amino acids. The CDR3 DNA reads TGTGCCAGCAGCTTGGCTACAGGGGGCGCAGAGTACGAGCAGTACTTC. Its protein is CASSLATGGAEYEQYF.

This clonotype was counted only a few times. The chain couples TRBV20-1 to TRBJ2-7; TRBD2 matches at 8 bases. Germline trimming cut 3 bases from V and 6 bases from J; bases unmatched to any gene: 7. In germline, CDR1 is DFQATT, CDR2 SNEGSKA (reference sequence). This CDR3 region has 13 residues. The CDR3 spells CSASRLANTEQYF. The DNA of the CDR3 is TGCAGTGCTAGCCGACTAGCGAATACCGAGCAGTACTTC.

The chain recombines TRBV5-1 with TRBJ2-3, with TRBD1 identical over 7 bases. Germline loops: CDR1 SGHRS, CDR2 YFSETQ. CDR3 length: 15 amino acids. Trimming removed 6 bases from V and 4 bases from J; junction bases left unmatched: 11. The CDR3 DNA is TGCGCCAGCACAAACAGGGGTGGCTATGCAGATACGCAGTATTTT. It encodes CASTNRGGYADTQYF.

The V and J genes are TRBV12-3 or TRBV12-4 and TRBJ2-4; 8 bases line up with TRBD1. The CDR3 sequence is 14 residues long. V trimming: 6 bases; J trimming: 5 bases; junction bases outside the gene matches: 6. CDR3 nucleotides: TGTGCCAGCAGGCGGACAGGGCGGGAAAACATTCAGTACTTC. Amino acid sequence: CASRRTGRENIQYF.

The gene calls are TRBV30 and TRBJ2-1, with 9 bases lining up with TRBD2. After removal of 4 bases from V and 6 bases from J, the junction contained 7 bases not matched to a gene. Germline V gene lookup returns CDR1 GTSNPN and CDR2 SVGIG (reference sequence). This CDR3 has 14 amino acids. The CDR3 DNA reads TGTGCCTGGATTCGGCGGGGGGGCCCCAATGAGCAGTTCTTC. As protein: CAWIRRGGPNEQFF.

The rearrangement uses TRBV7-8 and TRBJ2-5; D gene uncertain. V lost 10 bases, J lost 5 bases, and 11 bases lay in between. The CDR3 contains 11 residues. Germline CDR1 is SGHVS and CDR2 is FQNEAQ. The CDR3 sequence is CATVKTETQYF. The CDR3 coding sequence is TGTGCCACAGTGAAGACGGAGACCCAGTACTTC.

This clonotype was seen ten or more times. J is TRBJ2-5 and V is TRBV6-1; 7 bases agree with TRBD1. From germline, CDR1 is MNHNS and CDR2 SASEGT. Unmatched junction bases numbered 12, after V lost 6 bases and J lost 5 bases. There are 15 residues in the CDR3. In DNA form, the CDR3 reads TGTGCCAGCAGCCGAACGAACAGGGGTATGGAGACCCAGTACTTC. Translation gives CASSRTNRGMETQYF.

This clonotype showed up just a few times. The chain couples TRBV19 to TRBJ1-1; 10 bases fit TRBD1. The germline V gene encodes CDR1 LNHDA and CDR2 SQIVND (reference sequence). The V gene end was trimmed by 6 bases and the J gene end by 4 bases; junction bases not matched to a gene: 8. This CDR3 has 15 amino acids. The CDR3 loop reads CASSRTGTGVTEAFF. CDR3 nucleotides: TGTGCCAGTAGCAGAACCGGGACAGGGGTCACTGAAGCTTTCTTT. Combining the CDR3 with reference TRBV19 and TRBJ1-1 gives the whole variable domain DGGITQSPKYLFRKEGQNVTLSCEQNLNHDAMYWYRQDPGQGLRLIYYSQIVNDFQKGDIAEGYSVSREKKESFPLTVTSAQKNPTAFYLCASSRTGTGVTEAFFGQGTRLTVV.

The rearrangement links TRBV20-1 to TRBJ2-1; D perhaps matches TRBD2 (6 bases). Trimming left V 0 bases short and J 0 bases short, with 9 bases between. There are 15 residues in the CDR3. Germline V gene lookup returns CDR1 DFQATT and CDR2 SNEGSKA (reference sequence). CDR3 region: CSAREPTSSYNEQFF. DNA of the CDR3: TGCAGTGCTAGAGAACCGACTAGCTCCTACAATGAGCAGTTCTTC.

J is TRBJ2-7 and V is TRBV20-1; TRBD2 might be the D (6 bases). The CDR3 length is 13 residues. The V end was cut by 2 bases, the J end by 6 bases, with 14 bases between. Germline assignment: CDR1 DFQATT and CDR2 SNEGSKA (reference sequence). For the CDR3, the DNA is TGCAGTGCTAGACGGTCGCGGGACGGCGAGCAGTACTTC. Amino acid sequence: CSARRSRDGEQYF.

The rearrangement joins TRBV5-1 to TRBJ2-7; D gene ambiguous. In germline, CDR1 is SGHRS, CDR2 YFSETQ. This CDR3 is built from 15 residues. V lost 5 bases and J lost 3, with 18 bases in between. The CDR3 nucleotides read TGCGCCAGCAGACTGGAGTTTCCGAATCTCTACGAGCAGTACTTC. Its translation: CASRLEFPNLYEQYF.

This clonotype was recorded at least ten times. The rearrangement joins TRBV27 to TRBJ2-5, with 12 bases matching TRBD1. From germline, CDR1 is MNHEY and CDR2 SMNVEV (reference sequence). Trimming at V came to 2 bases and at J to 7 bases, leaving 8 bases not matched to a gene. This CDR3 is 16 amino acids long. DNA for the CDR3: TGTGCCAGCAGTTTAACGTTGGGACAGGGGGCAGGGACCCAGTACTTC. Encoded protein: CASSLTLGQGAGTQYF.

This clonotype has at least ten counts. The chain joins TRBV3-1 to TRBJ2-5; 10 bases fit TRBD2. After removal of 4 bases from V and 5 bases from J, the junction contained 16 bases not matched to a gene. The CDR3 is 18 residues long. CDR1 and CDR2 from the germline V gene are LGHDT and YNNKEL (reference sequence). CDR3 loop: CASSPPGSSSGGVETQYF. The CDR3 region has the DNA TGTGCCAGCAGCCCTCCTGGGAGTTCGAGCGGGGGGGTGGAGACCCAGTACTTC.

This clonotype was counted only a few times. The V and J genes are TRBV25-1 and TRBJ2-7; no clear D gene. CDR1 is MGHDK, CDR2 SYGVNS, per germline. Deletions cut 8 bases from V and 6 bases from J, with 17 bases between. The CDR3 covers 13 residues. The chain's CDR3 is CASGPGLLCEQYF. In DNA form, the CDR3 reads TGTGCCAGCGGCCCCGGGCTCCTCTGCGAGCAGTACTTC.

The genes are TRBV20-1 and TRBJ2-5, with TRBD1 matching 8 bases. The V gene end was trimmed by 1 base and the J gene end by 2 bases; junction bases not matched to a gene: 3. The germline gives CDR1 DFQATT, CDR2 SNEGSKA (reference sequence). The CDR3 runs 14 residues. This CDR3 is CSARGGTGQETQYF. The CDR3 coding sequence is TGCAGTGCTAGAGGCGGGACAGGACAAGAGACCCAGTACTTC.

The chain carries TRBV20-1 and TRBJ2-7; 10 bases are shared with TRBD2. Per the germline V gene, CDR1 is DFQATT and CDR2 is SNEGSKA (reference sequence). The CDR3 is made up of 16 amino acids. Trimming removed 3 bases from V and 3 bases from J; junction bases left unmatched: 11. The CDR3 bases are TGCAGTGCTAGTGCCACCTGGGCTAGCGGGGGCTACGAGCAGTACTTC. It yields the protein CSASATWASGGYEQYF.

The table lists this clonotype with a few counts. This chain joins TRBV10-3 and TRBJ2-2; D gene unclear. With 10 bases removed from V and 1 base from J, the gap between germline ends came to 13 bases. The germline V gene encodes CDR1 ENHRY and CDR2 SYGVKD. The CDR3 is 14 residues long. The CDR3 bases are TGTGCCAGCAATTCTATCCAGAACACCGGGGAGCTGTTTTTT. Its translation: CASNSIQNTGELFF.